Reported below is one T cell receptor beta chain. Repertoires were generated with immunoSEQ multiplex PCR, while TCRdb's copy carries only in-frame clones and drops some. The repertoire holds about 50,000 clones, roughly 90% seen once, with around 6% in the top ten. The CDR3 is made up of 16 amino acids. The ends lost 3 bases at V and 7 bases at J; junction bases unmatched: 7. Germline assignment: CDR1 MNHEY and CDR2 SMNVEV (reference sequence). Peripheral blood came from all dose cohorts at three timepoints. These data originate in a study of OX40 agonist ivuxolimab in advanced cancers. The chain is built from TRBV27 and TRBJ2-2; TRBD2 matches at 11 bases. Sample: CD4+ or CD8+ T cells sorted from blood, taken in a trial of the OX40 agonist ivuxolimab. The source is an adult with an advanced solid tumor such as melanoma, head and neck, liver or kidney cancer. The CDR3 bases are TGTGCCAGCAGTTTCTTAGCGGGGGGGCATGGCGGGGAGCTGTTTTTT. Translation gives CASSFLAGGHGGELFF.